These T cell receptor beta chains were read from a single sample in a study of shared clonotypes between healthy human individuals. The data were produced by immunoSEQ multiplex PCR, yet TCRdb's version contains in-frame clones alone and is incomplete. The table includes about 610,000 clones, roughly 96% detected once. The sample comprised naive CD8+ T cells sorted from blood. These receptors were taken from a woman under 40 in good health. Each CDR3 is given with its conserved first and last residue. The D gene is left open where the match is weak.

j_call v_call d_call cdr3_aa cdr3_nt
TRBJ1-1 TRBV27 - CASSPVKVINTEAFF TGTGCCAGCAGTCCGGTCAAGGTCATTAACACTGAAGCTTTCTTT
TRBJ2-2 TRBV25-1 - CASSERVRSGELFF TGTGCCAGCAGTGAAAGGGTTAGGTCCGGGGAGCTGTTTTTT
TRBJ2-7 TRBV27 - CASSKGREFAHEQYF TGTGCCAGCAGCAAAGGTCGGGAGTTTGCCCACGAGCAGTACTTC
TRBJ2-7 TRBV5-1 - CASSLEGGSYEQYF TGCGCCAGCAGCTTGGAGGGTGGCTCCTACGAGCAGTACTTC
TRBJ2-5 TRBV7-9 - CASSLLASIKETQYF TGTGCCAGCAGCTTACTAGCGAGTATAAAAGAGACCCAGTACTTC
TRBJ2-1 TRBV5-1 - CASSPLGLPDSYNEQFF TGCGCCAGCAGCCCACTGGGACTCCCGGACTCCTACAATGAGCAGTTCTTC
TRBJ1-5 TRBV4-1 - CASSQGQNNQPQHF TGCGCCAGCAGCCAAGGACAGAACAATCAGCCCCAGCATTTT
TRBJ2-1 TRBV7-9 - CASSFSQIEQFF TGTGCCAGCAGCTTTAGTCAGATAGAGCAGTTCTTC
TRBJ2-7 TRBV7-9 TRBD1 CASSLDRRSYEQYF TGTGCCAGCAGCTTGGACAGGAGGTCCTACGAGCAGTACTTC
TRBJ2-3 TRBV15 - CATSPNANTATDTQYF TGTGCCACCAGCCCTAATGCTAACACTGCCACAGATACGCAGTATTTT
TRBJ2-7 TRBV27 TRBD2 CAREVRDYEQYF TGTGCCCGGGAGGTCAGGGACTACGAGCAGTACTTC
TRBJ1-2 TRBV5-1 - CASSTEEDFANYGYTF TGCGCCAGCAGCACTGAAGAAGATTTTGCCAACTATGGCTACACCTTC
TRBJ1-3 TRBV15 - CATSRGRASGNTIYF TGTGCCACCAGCAGAGGCAGAGCCTCTGGAAACACCATATATTTT
TRBJ2-2 TRBV27 - CASSSSGELFF TGTGCCAGCAGTTCTTCCGGGGAGCTGTTTTTT
TRBJ2-7 TRBV5-4 - CASSLPGAYEQYF TGTGCCAGCAGCTTGCCAGGAGCCTACGAGCAGTACTTC
TRBJ1-2 TRBV19 - CASSISSRIISGNGYTF TGTGCCAGTAGTATCTCGAGTCGGATTATCAGCGGGAATGGCTACACCTTC
TRBJ2-7 TRBV2 TRBD2 CASSGPGTSGYEQYF TGTGCCAGCAGTGGGCCCGGGACTAGCGGGTACGAGCAGTACTTC
TRBJ1-1 TRBV15 - CATSRENRATEAFF TGTGCCACCAGCAGAGAGAACAGGGCCACTGAAGCTTTCTTT
TRBJ2-3 TRBV29-1 TRBD2 CSAAGLAGTDTQYF TGCAGCGCCGCTGGACTAGCGGGCACAGATACGCAGTATTTT
TRBJ2-2 TRBV29-1 TRBD1 CSVEGTGGTGELFF TGCAGCGTTGAAGGGACAGGCGGGACCGGGGAGCTGTTTTTT
TRBJ2-1 TRBV19 - CASSIARQGYMYEQFF TGTGCCAGTAGTATAGCACGGCAGGGGTATATGTATGAGCAGTTCTTC
TRBJ2-5 TRBV10-3 TRBD2 CAISAGLAGGPVETQYF TGTGCCATCAGCGCGGGACTAGCGGGAGGGCCGGTAGAGACCCAGTACTTC
TRBJ2-5 TRBV7-9 - CASFGGVGPETQYF TGTGCCAGCTTTGGGGGTGTAGGGCCAGAGACCCAGTACTTC